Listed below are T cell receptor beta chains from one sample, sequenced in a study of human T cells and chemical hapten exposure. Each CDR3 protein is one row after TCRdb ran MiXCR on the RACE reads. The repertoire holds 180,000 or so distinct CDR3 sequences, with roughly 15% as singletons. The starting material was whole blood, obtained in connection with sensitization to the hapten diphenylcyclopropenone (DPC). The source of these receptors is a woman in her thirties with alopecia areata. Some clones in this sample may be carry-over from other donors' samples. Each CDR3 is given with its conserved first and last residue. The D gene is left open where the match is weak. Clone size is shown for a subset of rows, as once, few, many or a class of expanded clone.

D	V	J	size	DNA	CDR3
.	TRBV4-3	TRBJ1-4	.	TGCGCCAGCAGCCAAGGGGCAGCTGGGGAAAAACTGTTTTTT	CASSQGAAGEKLFF
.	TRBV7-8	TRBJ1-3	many	TGTGCCAGCAGTGGGGAGGGGCGAAACACCATATATTTT	CASSGEGRNTIYF
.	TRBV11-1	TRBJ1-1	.	TGTGCCAGCAGCCTCAGGAGAATGAACACTGAAGCTTTCTTT	CASSLRRMNTEAFF
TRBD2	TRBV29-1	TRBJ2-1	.	TGCAGCGTCCCAGATGGGGGACTAGCGGGTACCAATGAGCAGTTCTTC	CSVPDGGLAGTNEQFF
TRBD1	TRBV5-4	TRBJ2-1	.	TGTGCCAGCAGTCGAGACAGGGGGTCATCCAATGAGCAGTTCTTC	CASSRDRGSSNEQFF
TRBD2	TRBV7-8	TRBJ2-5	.	TGTGCCAGCAGCCCGTTCGACCGACTAGCGGGGGTCAGGAAGACCCAGTACTTC	CASSPFDRLAGVRKTQYF
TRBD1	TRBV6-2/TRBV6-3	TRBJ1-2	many	TGTGCCAGCAGATCCGGGACAGGGGGCCAAGGAACCTTC	CASRSGTGGQGTF
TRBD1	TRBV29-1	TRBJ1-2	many	TGCAGCGTTGGGACAGGGGGCCCAGGTGGCTACACCTTC	CSVGTGGPGGYTF
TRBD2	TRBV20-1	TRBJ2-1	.	TGCAGTGCTAGAGATACTAGCGGGGCCCACAATGAGCAGTTCTTC	CSARDTSGAHNEQFF
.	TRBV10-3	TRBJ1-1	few	TGTGCCATCCCTACGCTCGGGAACACTGAAGCTTTCTTT	CAIPTLGNTEAFF
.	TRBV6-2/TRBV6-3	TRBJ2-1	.	TGTGCCAGCAGTTGGGGGGACAATGAGCAGTTCTTC	CASSWGDNEQFF
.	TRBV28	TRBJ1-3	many	TGTGCCAGCAGTTTTCGCAGCTCTGGAAACACCATATATTTT	CASSFRSSGNTIYF
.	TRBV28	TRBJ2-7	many	TGTGCCAGCAGTTTCACCGGACAGATCTCCTACGAGCAGTACTTC	CASSFTGQISYEQYF
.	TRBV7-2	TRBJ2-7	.	TGTGCCAGCAGCCCCCAAACAGGAGGGAATCCCTACTTC	CASSPQTGGNPYF
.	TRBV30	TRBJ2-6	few	TGTGCCTGGAGTCCTGCATCTGGGGCCAACGTCCTGACTTTC	CAWSPASGANVLTF
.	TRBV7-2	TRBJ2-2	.	TGTGCCAGCAGTCGCCTCCAGGCGAACACCGGGGAGCTGTTTTTT	CASSRLQANTGELFF
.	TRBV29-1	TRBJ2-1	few	TGCAGCGTTGTAGGGCCGATAGAGCAGTTCTTC	CSVVGPIEQFF